The sequence of this TCR beta chain was determined in a study of tumor-infiltrating lymphocytes in localized non-small cell lung cancer. About the research overall: Resected tumor was paired with non-adjacent uninvolved lung from the same patient.

This CDR3 has 15 amino acids. Trimming took off 5 bases at V and 5 bases at J, with 15 bases between the two ends. Germline V gene data show CDR1 as SGHTA and CDR2 as FQGNSA. Only in-frame clones appear in the TCRdb table, and some are missing; sequencing was by immunoSEQ multiplex PCR. The sample includes 21,000 or so clones, approximately 73% of them seen just once. The TCR was taken from a human donor with non-small cell lung cancer. Sequencing was done on a sample of lung tumor tissue. The chain couples TRBV7-2 to TRBJ2-2; D tentatively fits TRBD1 or TRBD2 (5 bases each). CDR3 amino acids: CASSASGTETGELFF. The CDR3 DNA reads as TGTGCCAGCAGCGCTTCCGGGACGGAGACCGGGGAGCTGTTTTTT. The complete variable domain, with remaining parts taken from reference TRBV7-2 and TRBJ2-2, reads GAGVSQSPSNKVTEKGKDVELRCDPISGHTALYWYRQSLGQGLEFLIYFQGNSAPDKSGLPSDRFSAERTGGSVSTLTIQRTQQEDSAVYLCASSASGTETGELFFGEGSRLTVL.